This T cell receptor beta chain was found in a study of blood T cell repertoires in COVID-19. Looking at the study overall: From the United States, Italy and Spain came samples of acute and convalescent COVID-19. T cells, B-cell-depleted T cells, or PBMCs supplied cDNA or gDNA.

Germline V gives CDR1 KGHSH, CDR2 LQKENI. V gave up 3 bases and J gave up 0 bases; unmatched junction bases: 4. The CDR3 loop spans 17 amino acids. Original methodology: Counts of nucleated cells, estimated from reference gene primer amplification, were obtained. Using immunoSEQ multiplex PCR, the repertoire was profiled, and TCRdb retains in-frame clones only, with some absent. D and trimming come from the DNA, and the V and J calls and clone size come from that table. This table has over 400,000 clones, about nine tenths appearing once. Material: peripheral blood. This clonotype was sampled from a woman in her 30s with active or convalescent COVID-19. This rearrangement joins TRBV18 to TRBJ2-3, with TRBD2 identical over 12 bases. Here the CDR3 DNA reads TGTGCCAGCTCACCTAGGACTAGCGGGGTTAGCACAGATACGCAGTATTTT. It specifies CASSPRTSGVSTDTQYF.